This record concerns one T cell receptor (beta chain) sequence. Antigen unknown. This entry is derived from a study of cytomegalovirus exposure and HLA in healthy donors. Study observations and caveats: Later on, a genetic analysis was performed. It linked a missense variant in DCLRE1C with V- and J-gene trimming of TCR beta. The majority of TCR sequences were rare, yet some public TCRs appeared in many donors.

This CDR3 contains 14 residues. CDR1 LNHDA and CDR2 SQIVND come from the germline V gene (reference sequence). V was pared by 8 bases and J by 4 bases, with 4 bases of the junction left unmatched. This PCR relied on a set of 60 Vbeta primers and 13 Jbeta primers. In the study's own analysis: The authors later counted 65 million to 80 million unique TCR beta chains, some 11 million of them shared. Using immunoSEQ multiplex PCR, the repertoire was profiled, and TCRdb retains in-frame clones only, with some absent. The V and J calls and clone size are taken from that table; D and trimming were inferred from the DNA. The sample lists 100,000 to 150,000 clones; about four fifths were seen once.

The TCR comes from a woman in her thirties or forties in good health and CMV-seronegative. Material for sequencing was PBMCs. V is TRBV19 and J is TRBJ1-4; 10 bases line up with TRBD1. The CDR3 spells CASGWTGGNEKLFF. CDR3 in DNA: TGTGCCAGTGGATGGACAGGGGGTAATGAAAAACTGTTTTTT.